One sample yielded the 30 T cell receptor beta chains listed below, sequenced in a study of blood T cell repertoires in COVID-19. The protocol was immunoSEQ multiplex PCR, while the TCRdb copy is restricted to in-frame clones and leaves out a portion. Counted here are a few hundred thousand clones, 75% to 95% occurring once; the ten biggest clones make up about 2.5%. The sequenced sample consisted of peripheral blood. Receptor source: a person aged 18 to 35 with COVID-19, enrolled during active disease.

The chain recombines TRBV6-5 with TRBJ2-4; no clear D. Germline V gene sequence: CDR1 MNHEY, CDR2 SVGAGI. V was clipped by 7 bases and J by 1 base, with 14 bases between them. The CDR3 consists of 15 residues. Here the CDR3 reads CASKQESGAKNIQYF. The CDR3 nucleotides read TGTGCCAGCAAGCAGGAAAGTGGGGCCAAAAACATTCAGTACTTC.

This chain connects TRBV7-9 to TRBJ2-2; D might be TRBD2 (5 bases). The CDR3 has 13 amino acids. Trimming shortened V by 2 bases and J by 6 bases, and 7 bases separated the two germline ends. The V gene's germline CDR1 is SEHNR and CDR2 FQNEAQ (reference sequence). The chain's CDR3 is CASSLSEAGELFF. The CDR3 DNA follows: TGTGCCAGCAGCTTATCGGAGGCCGGGGAGCTGTTTTTT.

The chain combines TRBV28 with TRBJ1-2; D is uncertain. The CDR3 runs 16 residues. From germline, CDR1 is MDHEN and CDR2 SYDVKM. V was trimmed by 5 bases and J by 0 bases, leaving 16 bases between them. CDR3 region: CASSHPPQISNYGYTF. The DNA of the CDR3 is TGTGCCAGCAGTCATCCCCCACAGATATCTAACTATGGCTACACCTTC.

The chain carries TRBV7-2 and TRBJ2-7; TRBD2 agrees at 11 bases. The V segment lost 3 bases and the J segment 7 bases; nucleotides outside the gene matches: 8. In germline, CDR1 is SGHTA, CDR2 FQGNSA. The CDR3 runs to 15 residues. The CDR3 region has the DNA TGTGCCAGCAGCTTGGACCTAGCGGGAGGTCGAGAGCAGTACTTC. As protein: CASSLDLAGGREQYF.

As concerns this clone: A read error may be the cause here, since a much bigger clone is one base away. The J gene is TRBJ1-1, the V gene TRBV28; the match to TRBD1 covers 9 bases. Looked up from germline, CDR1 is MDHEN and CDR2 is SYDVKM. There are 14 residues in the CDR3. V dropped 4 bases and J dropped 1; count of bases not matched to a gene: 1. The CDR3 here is CASSSGQGNTEAFF. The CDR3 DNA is TGTGCCAGCAGTTCGGGACAGGGGAACACTGAAGCTTTCTTT.

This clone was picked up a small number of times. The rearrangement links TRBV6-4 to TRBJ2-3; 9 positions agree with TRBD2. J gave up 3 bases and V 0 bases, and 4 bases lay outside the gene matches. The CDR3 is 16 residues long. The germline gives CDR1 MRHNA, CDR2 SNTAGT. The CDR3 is CASSDSIAGDTDTQYF. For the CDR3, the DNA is TGTGCCAGCAGTGACTCGATAGCGGGAGATACAGATACGCAGTATTTT.

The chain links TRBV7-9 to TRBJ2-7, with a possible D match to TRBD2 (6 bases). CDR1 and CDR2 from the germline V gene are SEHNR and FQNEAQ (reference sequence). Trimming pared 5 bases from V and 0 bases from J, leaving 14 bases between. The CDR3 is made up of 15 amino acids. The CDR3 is CASSPPGESSYEQYF. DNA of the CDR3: TGTGCCAGCAGCCCTCCGGGAGAAAGCTCCTACGAGCAGTACTTC.

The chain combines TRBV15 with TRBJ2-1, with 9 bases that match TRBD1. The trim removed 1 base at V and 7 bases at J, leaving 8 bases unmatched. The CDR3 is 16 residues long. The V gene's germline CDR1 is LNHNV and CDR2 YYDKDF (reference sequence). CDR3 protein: CATSRVVGTGWNEQFF. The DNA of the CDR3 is TGTGCCACCAGCAGAGTGGTAGGGACAGGGTGGAATGAGCAGTTCTTC.

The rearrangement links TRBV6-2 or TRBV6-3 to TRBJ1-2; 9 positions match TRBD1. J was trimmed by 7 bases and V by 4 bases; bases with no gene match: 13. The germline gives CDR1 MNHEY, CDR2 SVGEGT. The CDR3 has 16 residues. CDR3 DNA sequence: TGTGCCAGCAGTTGGCCCCCGGAACAGGGGGCGGGTGGCTACACCTTC. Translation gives CASSWPPEQGAGGYTF.

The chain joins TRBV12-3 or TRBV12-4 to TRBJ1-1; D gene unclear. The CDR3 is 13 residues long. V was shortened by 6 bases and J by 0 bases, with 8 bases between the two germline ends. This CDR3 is CASSITLNTEAFF. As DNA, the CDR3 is TGTGCCAGCAGCATAACACTGAACACTGAAGCTTTCTTT.

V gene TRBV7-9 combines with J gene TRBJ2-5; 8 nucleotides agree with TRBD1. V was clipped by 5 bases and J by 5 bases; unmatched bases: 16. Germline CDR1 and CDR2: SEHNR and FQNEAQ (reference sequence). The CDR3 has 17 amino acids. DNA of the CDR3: TGTGCCAGCAGCCCCGGGACAGGCTTGCTTAATAGGGAGACCCAGTACTTC. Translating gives CASSPGTGLLNRETQYF.

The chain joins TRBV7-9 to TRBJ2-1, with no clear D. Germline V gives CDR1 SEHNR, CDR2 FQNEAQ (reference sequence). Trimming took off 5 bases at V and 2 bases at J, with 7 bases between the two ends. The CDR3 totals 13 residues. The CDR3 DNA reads TGTGCCAGCAGCCCCCCAACCTACAATGAGCAGTTCTTC. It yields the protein CASSPPTYNEQFF.

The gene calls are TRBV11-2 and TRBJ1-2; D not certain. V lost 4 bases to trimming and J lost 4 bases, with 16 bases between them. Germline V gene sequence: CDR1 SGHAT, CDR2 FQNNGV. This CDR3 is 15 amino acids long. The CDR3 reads CASSSLGRTRYGYTF. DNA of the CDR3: TGTGCCAGCAGCTCCTTGGGCAGGACTCGCTATGGCTACACCTTC.

The CDR3 spells CASSLMSGNEKLFF. CDR3 sequence (DNA): TGTGCCAGCAGTTTAATGAGTGGTAATGAAAAACTGTTTTTT. The V call is TRBV27, the J call TRBJ1-4; D not certain. V lost 2 bases and J 4 bases, leaving 8 bases between the germline ends. Germline loops: CDR1 MNHEY, CDR2 SMNVEV (reference sequence). The CDR3 has 14 amino acids. Full variable domain (rest looked up from reference TRBV27 and TRBJ1-4): EAQVTQNPRYLITVTGKKLTVTCSQNMNHEYMSWYRQDPGLGLRQIYYSMNVEVTDKGDVPEGYKVSRKEKRNFPLILESPSPNQTSLYFCASSLMSGNEKLFFGSGTQLSVL.

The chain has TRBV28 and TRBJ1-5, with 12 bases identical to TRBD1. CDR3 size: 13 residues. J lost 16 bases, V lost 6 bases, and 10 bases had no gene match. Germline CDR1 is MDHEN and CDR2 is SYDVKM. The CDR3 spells CASRRTGTGGEHF. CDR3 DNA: TGTGCCAGCAGGCGAACCGGGACAGGGGGCGAACATTTT.

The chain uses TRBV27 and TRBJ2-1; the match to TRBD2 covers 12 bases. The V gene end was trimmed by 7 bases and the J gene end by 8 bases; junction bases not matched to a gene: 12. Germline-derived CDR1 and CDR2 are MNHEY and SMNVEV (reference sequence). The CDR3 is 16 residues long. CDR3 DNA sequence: TGTGCCAGCACCCCTCAGACTAGCGGGAGCGGGGATGAGCAGTTCTTC. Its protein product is CASTPQTSGSGDEQFF.

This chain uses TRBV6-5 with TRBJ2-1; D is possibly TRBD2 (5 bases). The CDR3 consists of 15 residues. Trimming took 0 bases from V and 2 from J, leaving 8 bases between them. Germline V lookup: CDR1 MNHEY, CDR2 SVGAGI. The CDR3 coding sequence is TGTGCCAGCAGTTACTCGGACTCCGCCTACAATGAGCAGTTCTTC. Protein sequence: CASSYSDSAYNEQFF.

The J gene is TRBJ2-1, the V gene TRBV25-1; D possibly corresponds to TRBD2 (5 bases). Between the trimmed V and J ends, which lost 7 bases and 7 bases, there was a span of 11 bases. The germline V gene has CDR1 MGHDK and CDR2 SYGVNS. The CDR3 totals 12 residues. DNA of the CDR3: TGTGCCAGCACCTCGAGGGAAAATGAGCAGTTCTTC. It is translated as CASTSRENEQFF.

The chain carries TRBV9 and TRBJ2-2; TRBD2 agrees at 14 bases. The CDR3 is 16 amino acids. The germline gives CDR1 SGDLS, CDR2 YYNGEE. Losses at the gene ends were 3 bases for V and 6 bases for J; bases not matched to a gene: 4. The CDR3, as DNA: TGTGCCAGCAGCGCCGGGACTAGCGGGAGTGCCGGGGAGCTGTTTTTT. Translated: CASSAGTSGSAGELFF.

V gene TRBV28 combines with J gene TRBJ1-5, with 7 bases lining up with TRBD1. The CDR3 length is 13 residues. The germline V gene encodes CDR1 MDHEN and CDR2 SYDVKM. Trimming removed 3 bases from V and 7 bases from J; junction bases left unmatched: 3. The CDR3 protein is CASSFQGGQPQHF. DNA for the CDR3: TGTGCCAGCAGTTTCCAGGGGGGCCAGCCCCAGCATTTT.

CDR3 DNA: TGTGCCAGCAGCTTCTCATCGGGGGGAGAGACCCAGTACTTC. Its translation is CASSFSSGGETQYF. The chain employs TRBV7-2 and TRBJ2-5; TRBD2 agrees at 7 bases. V trimming: 3 bases; J trimming: 4 bases; junction bases outside the gene matches: 5. Germline loops: CDR1 SGHTA, CDR2 FQGNSA. The CDR3 totals 14 residues. The entire variable domain, with the rest obtained from reference TRBV7-2 and TRBJ2-5, is as follows: GAGVSQSPSNKVTEKGKDVELRCDPISGHTALYWYRQSLGQGLEFLIYFQGNSAPDKSGLPSDRFSAERTGGSVSTLTIQRTQQEDSAVYLCASSFSSGGETQYFGPGTRLLVL.

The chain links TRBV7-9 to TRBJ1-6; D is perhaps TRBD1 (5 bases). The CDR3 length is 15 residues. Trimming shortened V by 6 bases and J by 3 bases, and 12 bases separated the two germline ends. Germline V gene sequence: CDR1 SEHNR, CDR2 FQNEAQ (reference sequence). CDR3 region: CASRKTELYNSPLHF. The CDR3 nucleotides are TGTGCCAGCAGAAAGACAGAGCTCTATAATTCACCCCTCCACTTT.

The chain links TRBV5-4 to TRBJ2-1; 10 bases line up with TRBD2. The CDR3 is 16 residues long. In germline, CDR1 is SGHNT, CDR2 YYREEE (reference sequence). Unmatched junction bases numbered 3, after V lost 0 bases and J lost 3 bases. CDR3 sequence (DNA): TGTGCCAGCAGCTTGGTGGGGACTAGCGTCTACAATGAGCAGTTCTTC. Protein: CASSLVGTSVYNEQFF.

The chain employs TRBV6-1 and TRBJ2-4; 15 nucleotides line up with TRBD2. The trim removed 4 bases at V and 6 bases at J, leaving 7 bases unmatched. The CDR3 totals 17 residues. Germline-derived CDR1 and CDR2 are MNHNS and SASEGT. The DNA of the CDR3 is TGTGCCAGCAGTGGGACTAGCGGGAGGGCCGGAATAAACATTCAGTACTTC. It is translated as CASSGTSGRAGINIQYF.

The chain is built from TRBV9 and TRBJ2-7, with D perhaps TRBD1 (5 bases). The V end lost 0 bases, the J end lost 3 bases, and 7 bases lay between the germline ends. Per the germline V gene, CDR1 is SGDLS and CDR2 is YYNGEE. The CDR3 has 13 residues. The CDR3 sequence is CASSVGGNYEQYF. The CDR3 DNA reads TGTGCCAGCAGCGTAGGGGGCAACTACGAGCAGTACTTC.

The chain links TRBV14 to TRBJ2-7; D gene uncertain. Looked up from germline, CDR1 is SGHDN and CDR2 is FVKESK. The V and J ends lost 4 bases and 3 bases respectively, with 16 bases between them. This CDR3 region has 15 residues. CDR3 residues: CASSLRLSSYYEQYF. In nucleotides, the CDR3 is TGTGCCAGCAGCCTACGACTTAGCTCTTACTACGAGCAGTACTTC.

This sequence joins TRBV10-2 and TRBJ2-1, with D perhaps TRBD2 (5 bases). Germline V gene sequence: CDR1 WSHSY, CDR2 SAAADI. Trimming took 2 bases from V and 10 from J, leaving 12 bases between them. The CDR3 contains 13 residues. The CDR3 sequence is CASSEQQRGEQFF. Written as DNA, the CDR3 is TGCGCCAGCAGTGAGCAACAGCGAGGGGAGCAGTTCTTC.

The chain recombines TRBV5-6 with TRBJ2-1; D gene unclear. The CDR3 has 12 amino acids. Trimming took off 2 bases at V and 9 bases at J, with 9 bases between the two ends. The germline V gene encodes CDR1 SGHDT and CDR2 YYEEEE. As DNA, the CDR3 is TGTGCCAGCAGCTTTTCCTACCTTGAGCAGTTCTTC. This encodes CASSFSYLEQFF.

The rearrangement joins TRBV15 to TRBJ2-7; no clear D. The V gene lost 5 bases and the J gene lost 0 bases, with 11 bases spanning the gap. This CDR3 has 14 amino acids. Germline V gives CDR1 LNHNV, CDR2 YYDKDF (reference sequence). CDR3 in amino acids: CATSGGSFSYEQYF. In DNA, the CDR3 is TGTGCCACCAGCGGCGGAAGCTTCTCCTACGAGCAGTACTTC.

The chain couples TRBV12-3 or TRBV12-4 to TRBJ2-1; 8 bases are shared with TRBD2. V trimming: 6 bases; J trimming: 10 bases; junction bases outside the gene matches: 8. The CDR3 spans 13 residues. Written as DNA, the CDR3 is TGTGCCAGCAGAGCAGCGGGAGTTGAGGAGCAGTTCTTC. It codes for CASRAAGVEEQFF.